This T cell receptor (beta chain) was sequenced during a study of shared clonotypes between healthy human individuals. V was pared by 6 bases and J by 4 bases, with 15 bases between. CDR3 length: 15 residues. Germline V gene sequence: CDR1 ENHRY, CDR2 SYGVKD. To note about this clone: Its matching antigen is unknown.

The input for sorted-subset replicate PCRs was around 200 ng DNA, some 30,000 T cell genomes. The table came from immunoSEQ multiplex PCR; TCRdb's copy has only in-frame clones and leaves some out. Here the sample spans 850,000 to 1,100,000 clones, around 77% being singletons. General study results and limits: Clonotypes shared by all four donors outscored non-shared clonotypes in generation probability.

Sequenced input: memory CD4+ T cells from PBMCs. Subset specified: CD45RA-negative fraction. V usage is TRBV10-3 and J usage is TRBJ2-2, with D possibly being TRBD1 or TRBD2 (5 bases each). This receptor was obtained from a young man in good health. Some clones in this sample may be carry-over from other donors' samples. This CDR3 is CAISPRGSPTGELFF. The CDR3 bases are TGTGCCATCAGCCCACGGGGCAGTCCCACCGGGGAGCTGTTTTTT.